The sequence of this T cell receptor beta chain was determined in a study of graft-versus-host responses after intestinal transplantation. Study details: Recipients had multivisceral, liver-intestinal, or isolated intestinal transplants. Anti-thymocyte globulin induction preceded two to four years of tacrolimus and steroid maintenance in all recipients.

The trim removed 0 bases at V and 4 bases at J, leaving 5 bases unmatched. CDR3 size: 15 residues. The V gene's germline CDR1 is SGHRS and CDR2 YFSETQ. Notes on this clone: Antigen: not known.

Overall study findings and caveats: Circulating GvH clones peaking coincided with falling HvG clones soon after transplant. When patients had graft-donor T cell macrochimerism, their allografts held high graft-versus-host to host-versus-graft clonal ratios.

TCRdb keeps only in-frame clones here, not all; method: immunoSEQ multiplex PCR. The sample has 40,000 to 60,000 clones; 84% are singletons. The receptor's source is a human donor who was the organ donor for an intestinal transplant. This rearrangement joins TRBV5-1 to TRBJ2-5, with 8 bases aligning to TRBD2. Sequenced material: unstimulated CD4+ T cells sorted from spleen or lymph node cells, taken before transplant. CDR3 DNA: TGCGCCAGCAGCTTGGGCCTAGCGGGTTCAGAGACCCAGTACTTC. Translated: CASSLGLAGSETQYF.